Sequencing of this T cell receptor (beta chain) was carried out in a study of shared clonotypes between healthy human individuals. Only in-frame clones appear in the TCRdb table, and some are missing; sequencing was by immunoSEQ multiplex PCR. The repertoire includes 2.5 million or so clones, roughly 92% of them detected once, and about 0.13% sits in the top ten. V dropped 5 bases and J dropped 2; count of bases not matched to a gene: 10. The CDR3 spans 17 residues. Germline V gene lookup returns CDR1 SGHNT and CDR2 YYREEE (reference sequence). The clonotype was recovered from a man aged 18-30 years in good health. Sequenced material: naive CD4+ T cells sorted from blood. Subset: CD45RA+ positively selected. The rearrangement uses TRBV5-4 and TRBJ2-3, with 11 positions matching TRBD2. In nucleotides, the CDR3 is TGTGCCAGCAGGGGGCTACCGGGACTAGCGGTCACAGATACGCAGTATTTT. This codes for CASRGLPGLAVTDTQYF.